Below are 27 T cell receptor beta chains sequenced from a single sample in a study of tumor-infiltrating lymphocytes in oesophageal squamous cell carcinoma. TCRdb itself ran the PCR reads through MiXCR, one entry per CDR3 protein. The profile covers over 10,000 distinct CDR3 sequences, with approximately 45% appearing a single time and approximately 15% taken by the ten largest. Sequenced sample: normal esophageal tissue next to the tumor. The receptor set was obtained from a male donor with esophageal squamous cell carcinoma.

This chain links TRBV10-3 with TRBJ1-2; D call uncertain. The CDR3 contains 14 residues. V lost 7 bases and J 8 bases, leaving 20 bases between the germline ends. Germline values: CDR1 ENHRY, CDR2 SYGVKD. CDR3 amino acids: CAINKAGPQAGYTF. The CDR3 DNA sequence: TGTGCCATCAACAAAGCCGGGCCCCAAGCGGGCTACACCTTC.

This clonotype was seen ten or more times. V usage is TRBV2 and J usage is TRBJ2-3; 9 nucleotides match TRBD1. V shed 5 bases and J 8 bases; nucleotides not matched to a gene: 17. The CDR3 runs to 17 residues. Germline lookup yields CDR1 SNHLY and CDR2 FYNNEI. The CDR3 DNA follows: TGTGCCAGCAGTCCACAACGGGGGACAGGGAAATGGGGTACGCAGTATTTT. It is translated as CASSPQRGTGKWGTQYF.

This rearrangement joins TRBV11-2 to TRBJ1-1, with 8 bases identical to TRBD1. Per germline, CDR1 SGHAT and CDR2 FQNNGV. The CDR3 length is 15 residues. The J segment lost 8 bases and the V segment lost 6 bases, leaving 14 bases of the junction unmatched. The CDR3 DNA is TGTGCCAGCAGGGTACGGGACAGGAGCTCATCGGAAGCTTTCTTT. This sequence encodes CASRVRDRSSSEAFF.

J is TRBJ2-7 and V is TRBV7-2; TRBD1 matches at 9 bases. There are 16 residues in the CDR3. Germline CDR1 reads SGHTA; CDR2 reads FQGNSA. V lost 6 bases to trimming and J lost 7 bases; unmatched junction nucleotides: 16. The CDR3 reads CASRPRTGGSYNEQYF. The CDR3 DNA is TGTGCCAGCAGACCCCGAACAGGGGGCTCCTACAATGAGCAGTACTTC.

The chain uses TRBV27 and TRBJ1-2; D gene unclear. Trimming removed 5 bases at V and 3 bases at J, with 16 bases between. CDR3 length: 15 amino acids. Germline V gene sequence: CDR1 MNHEY, CDR2 SMNVEV (reference sequence). The CDR3 sequence: CASSTTSGEHYGYTF. The CDR3 DNA reads as TGTGCCAGCAGTACCACCTCGGGTGAGCACTATGGCTACACCTTC.

In its sample, this clonotype was seen many times. This chain joins TRBV12-3 or TRBV12-4 and TRBJ2-7; TRBD2 is a possible D gene (7 bases). The V gene lost 3 bases and the J gene lost 0 bases, with 12 bases spanning the gap. The CDR3 is 15 residues long. The CDR3 nucleotides read TGTGCCAGCAGTTTCGGGCGGGGGCTCTCCTACGAGCAGTACTTC. Translation: CASSFGRGLSYEQYF.

The chain joins TRBV7-9 to TRBJ2-3; 7 bases are shared with TRBD1. With the DNA end fitting TRBJ1-2 better, the J assignment may be wrong. The CDR3 runs 16 residues. Per germline, CDR1 SEHNR and CDR2 FQNEAQ (reference sequence). The DNA of the CDR3 is TGTGCCAGCCAGACAGGGACCGGAGTTAAAGACTATGGCTACACCTTC. Its translation: CASQTGTGVKDYGYTF.

The chain couples TRBV7-2 to TRBJ2-7; 7 bases match TRBD2. The J call may not be correct, given that the DNA end is closer to TRBJ2-1. The CDR3 sequence is 15 residues long. The germline gives CDR1 SGHTA, CDR2 FQGNSA. CDR3 sequence (DNA): TGTGCCAGCAGCTTAGAGGGAGGGGTCTACAATGAGCAGTTCTTC. Amino acids: CASSLEGGVYNEQFF.

This chain links TRBV5-4 with TRBJ2-3; 8 nucleotides line up with TRBD1. Gene TRBJ2-1 matches the end of the DNA better, so the J call may be wrong. CDR3 length: 15 residues. CDR1 SGHNT and CDR2 YYREEE come from the germline V gene (reference sequence). CDR3 sequence (DNA): TGTGCCAGCAGCTTCATCAGGGGGCTGAGGAATGAGCAGTTCTTC. It is translated as CASSFIRGLRNEQFF.

The rearrangement joins TRBV12-3 or TRBV12-4 to TRBJ2-5; D gene unclear. The V end was cut by 3 bases, the J end by 11 bases, with 13 bases between. The CDR3 extends over 12 amino acids. In DNA, the CDR3 is TGTGCCAGCAGTTTTGGTCCCGATACGCAGTACTTC. Residues: CASSFGPDTQYF.

This clonotype is classed as medium-sized. A much larger clone differs by one base, so this may be a read error. The rearrangement links TRBV7-8 to TRBJ2-7; the D gene is possibly TRBD2 (6 bases). V lost 1 base and J 7 bases, leaving 14 bases between the germline ends. CDR1 and CDR2 (germline): SGHVS, FQNEAQ. The CDR3 loop spans 14 amino acids. CDR3 sequence reads: CASSLVGLNDEQYF. The CDR3, as DNA: TGTGCCAGCAGCTTAGTTGGACTAAACGATGAGCAGTACTTC.

In its sample, this clonotype was seen a few times. The V gene is TRBV5-6, the J gene TRBJ1-1, with 9 nucleotides matching TRBD1. The germline V gene has CDR1 SGHDT and CDR2 YYEEEE. V lost 1 base and J lost 13; bases outside the gene matches: 26. CDR3 length equals 19 residues. CDR3 sequence (DNA): TGTGCCAGCAGCTTGCGCGGGACCTCGGGACAGGGACTCTACTCGCGAGTTTTCTTT. The encoded protein is CASSLRGTSGQGLYSRVFF.

The chain couples TRBV11-2 to TRBJ2-7; D gene uncertain. The tail of the sequence fits TRBJ2-1 better, so the J call may be wrong. The CDR3 sequence is 14 residues long. Germline V gene lookup returns CDR1 SGHAT and CDR2 FQNNGV. The DNA for the CDR3 is TGTGCCAGCAGCTTAGAACCTACGTACAATGAGCAGTTCTTC. Translating gives CASSLEPTYNEQFF.

This clonotype occurred many times. The CDR3 is CSAREGVSGGAVEQYF. The CDR3 DNA follows: TGCAGTGCTAGAGAAGGAGTTAGCGGGGGGGCCGTTGAGCAGTACTTC. The chain combines TRBV20-1 with TRBJ2-5; 11 bases agree with TRBD2. V gave up 0 bases and J gave up 11 bases; unmatched junction bases: 14. This CDR3 has 16 amino acids. Per germline, CDR1 DFQATT and CDR2 SNEGSKA (reference sequence).

A remark on this clonotype: Sequence at one end of the junction differs from germline and may be a read error. V is TRBV7-2 and J is TRBJ2-1; D is possibly TRBD2 (5 bases). Germline V gene sequence: CDR1 SGHTA, CDR2 FQGNSA. This CDR3 has 8 residues. The CDR3 region is CTSSLRTF. Here the CDR3 DNA reads TGTACCAGCAGCTTGAGGACTTTC.

By sample share, this clonotype is medium-sized. The chain couples TRBV7-9 to TRBJ1-2; 7 bases align to TRBD1. The V gene's germline CDR1 is SEHNR and CDR2 FQNEAQ (reference sequence). The CDR3 has 14 residues. V dropped 1 base and J dropped 5; count of bases not matched to a gene: 4. The CDR3 protein is CASSLDGTVYGYTF. The CDR3 bases are TGTGCCAGCAGCTTAGACGGGACAGTGTATGGCTACACCTTC.

V gene TRBV6-2 or TRBV6-3 combines with J gene TRBJ2-3; TRBD2 matches at 8 bases. V dropped 4 bases and J dropped 2; count of bases not matched to a gene: 2. The CDR3 is made up of 14 amino acids. Germline-derived CDR1 and CDR2 are MNHEY and SVGEGT. CDR3 sequence (DNA): TGTGCCAGCAGTTTTAGCGGGAACACAGATACGCAGTATTTT. Its protein is CASSFSGNTDTQYF.

The J gene is TRBJ2-5, the V gene TRBV7-3; no clear D. The DNA matches TRBJ2-1 better at its end, which makes the J call doubtful. This CDR3 region has 13 residues. Germline CDR1 is SGHTA and CDR2 is FQGTGA. CDR3 region: CASSLVAANEQFF. Written as DNA, the CDR3 is TGTGCCAGCAGCTTAGTTGCGGCCAATGAGCAGTTCTTC.

This clonotype was counted only a few times. The V gene is TRBV7-2, the J gene TRBJ2-5; either TRBD1 or TRBD2 may fit D (6 bases each). This CDR3 contains 15 residues. Germline V gives CDR1 SGHTA, CDR2 FQGNSA. The germline V and J ends were trimmed by 7 bases and 4 bases, with 19 bases remaining between them. Written as DNA, the CDR3 is TGTGCCAGCAACCAATTTCGGGGGCTTGGAGAGACCCAGTACTTC. The encoded protein is CASNQFRGLGETQYF.

This chain joins TRBV6-6 and TRBJ2-3; 7 bases map to TRBD1. There are 15 residues in the CDR3. Germline trimming cut 4 bases from V and 8 bases from J; bases unmatched to any gene: 12. Per the germline V gene, CDR1 is MNHNY and CDR2 is SVGAGI (reference sequence). As DNA, the CDR3 is TGTGCCAGCAGTTTCCGGGACAGACGGGCCGGTACGCAGTATTTT. This translates into CASSFRDRRAGTQYF.

V and J are TRBV28 and TRBJ1-4; 8 nucleotides match TRBD1. Per germline, CDR1 MDHEN and CDR2 SYDVKM. J was trimmed by 7 bases and V by 8 bases; bases with no gene match: 9. The CDR3 loop spans 14 amino acids. For the CDR3, the DNA is TGTGCCAGCGCTGCAGGGGGCTTTCGTGAAAAACTGTTTTTT. Amino acids: CASAAGGFREKLFF.

This clonotype was seen just once. This chain uses TRBV7-3 with TRBJ2-3; 14 bases agree with TRBD2. The DNA end is more similar to TRBJ2-1, so the J call may be wrong. CDR1 is SGHTA and CDR2 is FQGTGA in the germline V gene. CDR3 length: 18 residues. CDR3 in amino acids: CASSTSGTSGSNSYEQFF. The CDR3 nucleotides are TGTGCCAGCAGCACATCCGGGACTAGCGGGAGCAATAGCTATGAGCAGTTCTTC.

The chain has TRBV19 and TRBJ1-1, with D unclear. There are 13 residues in the CDR3. The germline V gene encodes CDR1 LNHDA and CDR2 SQIVND (reference sequence). Trimming removed 2 bases from V and 3 bases from J, with 7 bases in between. The CDR3 sequence: CASSITRDTEAFF. The CDR3 bases are TGTGCCAGTAGTATAACTAGGGACACTGAAGCTTTCTTT.

This clonotype was seen more than once but under ten times. The chain links TRBV7-3 to TRBJ2-5, with D tentatively TRBD1 (5 bases). V was clipped by 5 bases and J by 7 bases, with 17 bases between them. From germline, CDR1 is SGHTA and CDR2 FQGTGA. The CDR3 consists of 14 residues. This CDR3 is CASSLVDSQGTQYF. DNA for the CDR3: TGTGCCAGCAGCCTCGTCGACAGTCAGGGGACCCAGTACTTC. Full variable domain (rest looked up from reference TRBV7-3 and TRBJ2-5): GAGVSQTPSNKVTEKGKYVELRCDPISGHTALYWYRQSLGQGPEFLIYFQGTGAADDSGLPNDRFFAVRPEGSVSTLKIQRTERGDSAVYLCASSLVDSQGTQYFGPGTRLLVL.

This clonotype was recorded many times. V gene TRBV11-2 combines with J gene TRBJ2-7; D is uncertain. V dropped 3 bases and J dropped 3 bases, with 6 bases sitting between them. The length of the CDR3 is 12 residues. The germline gives CDR1 SGHAT, CDR2 FQNNGV. For the CDR3, the DNA is TGTGCCAGCAGCTTTGGGCACTACGAGCAGTACTTC. As protein: CASSFGHYEQYF.

This chain uses TRBV18 with TRBJ2-2, with 8 bases matching TRBD1. The junction had 2 bases not matched to a gene; V was cut back by 8 bases and J by 0 bases. Germline assignment: CDR1 KGHSH and CDR2 LQKENI. The CDR3 runs 14 residues. In nucleotides, the CDR3 is TGTGCCAGCCCGGGACAGGCGAACACCGGGGAGCTGTTTTTT. As protein: CASPGQANTGELFF.

This clonotype was found many times. This sequence joins TRBV5-5 and TRBJ2-4; D might be TRBD1 (6 bases). The CDR3 loop spans 13 amino acids. Germline CDR1 reads SGHKS; CDR2 reads YYEKEE (reference sequence). Trimming took off 0 bases at V and 8 bases at J, with 9 bases between the two ends. For the CDR3, the DNA is TGTGCCAGCAGCTTGGACAGGGCGGACATTCAGTACTTC. This encodes CASSLDRADIQYF.